These T cell receptor beta chains were read from a single sample in a study of T cells in Graves' hyperthyroidism and ophthalmopathy. A single record per CDR3 protein comes from TCRdb applying MiXCR to the multiplex PCR reads. In the table there are some 720,000 distinct CDR3 sequences, about a sixth of which are singletons. The sequenced material came from blood. The receptors derive from a man between 18 and 35 years old with Graves' hyperthyroidism. Both conserved end residues are part of each CDR3. A D gene is named only where the DNA matches it firmly. Not every row has a clone size; where given, it reads once, few, many or a size class.

clone_size | d_call | j_call | v_call | cdr3_nt | cdr3_aa
few | TRBD2 | TRBJ2-5 | TRBV3-1 | TGTGCCAGCAGCCAGGCCGGACTAGCGAAAGAGACCCAGTACTTC | CASSQAGLAKETQYF
few | TRBD2 | TRBJ2-7 | TRBV20-1 | TGCAGTGCTAGAGATGGGAGGGCCCAGGGCGAGCAGTACTTC | CSARDGRAQGEQYF
. | TRBD1 | TRBJ2-3 | TRBV6-5 | TGTGCCAGCAGTTACTTCAGGGGGACAGATACGCAGTATTTT | CASSYFRGTDTQYF
. | . | TRBJ2-6 | TRBV19 | TGTGCCAGTACCAAGGGGGGACACATCTCTGGGGCCAACGTCCTGACTTTC | CASTKGGHISGANVLTF
many | TRBD2 | TRBJ2-1 | TRBV6-2/TRBV6-3 | TGTGCCAGCAGCGGGGGACTAGCGGAAGACAATGAGCAGTTCTTC | CASSGGLAEDNEQFF
many | . | TRBJ2-7 | TRBV7-3 | TGTGCCAGCAGCCCTAGCGCTTCGAGCTCCTACGAGCAGTACTTC | CASSPSASSSYEQYF
many | . | TRBJ2-1 | TRBV12-3/TRBV12-4 | TGTGCCAGCAGTTTTTTTTCCCTAAATGAGCAGTTCTTC | CASSFFSLNEQFF
many | . | TRBJ2-7 | TRBV7-8 | TGTGCCAGCAGCTTCCAGGGGATCTACGAGCAGTACTTC | CASSFQGIYEQYF
few | . | TRBJ2-1 | TRBV6-2/TRBV6-3 | TGTGCCAGCAGTTTTGGGGGAATCCGGGAGCAGTTCTTC | CASSFGGIREQFF
many | TRBD1 | TRBJ2-1 | TRBV18 | TGTGCCAGCTCACCGGGACAGGTTTCCTACAATGAGCAGTTCTTC | CASSPGQVSYNEQFF
. | . | TRBJ1-3 | TRBV28 | TGTGCCAGCAGTTTGGGTACATCTGGAAACACCATATATTTT | CASSLGTSGNTIYF
many | TRBD2 | TRBJ2-7 | TRBV12-3/TRBV12-4 | TGTGCCAGCAGGGCTAGCGGGAAGACCTACGAGCAGTACTTC | CASRASGKTYEQYF
. | . | TRBJ2-1 | TRBV6-1 | TGTGCCAGCGCCCCTAGCTCCTACAATGAGCAGTTCTTC | CASAPSSYNEQFF
few | . | TRBJ2-1 | TRBV9 | TGTGCCAGTAGACCCGTCTCCTACAATGAGCAGTTCTTC | CASRPVSYNEQFF
few | TRBD2 | TRBJ2-1 | TRBV27 | TGTGCCAGCAACGGACTAGCGCCCCACAATGAGCAGTTCTTC | CASNGLAPHNEQFF
. | . | TRBJ1-4 | TRBV7-9 | TGTGCCAGCAGCTTAGGGTCAACTAATGAAAAACTGTTTTTT | CASSLGSTNEKLFF
many | . | TRBJ1-1 | TRBV28 | TGTGCCAGCATTCCCCGAGGCTCTGGCACTGAAGCTTTCTTT | CASIPRGSGTEAFF
few | TRBD1 | TRBJ2-4 | TRBV18 | TGTGCCAGCTCTCTCCTTCGGACAGGGCATGCCAAAAACATTCAGTACTTC | CASSLLRTGHAKNIQYF
. | . | TRBJ1-1 | TRBV11-3 | TGTGCCAGCAGCTTATACGGACAGACGAACACTGAAGCTTTCTTT | CASSLYGQTNTEAFF
. | TRBD1 | TRBJ1-2 | TRBV28 | TGTGCCAGCAGTTCCCAGGGGGCAGACTATGGCTACACCTTC | CASSSQGADYGYTF
few | . | TRBJ2-3 | TRBV5-5 | TGTGCCAGCAGCCTGGGACAGCGGGTCACAGATACGCAGTATTTT | CASSLGQRVTDTQYF
. | TRBD2 | TRBJ2-1 | TRBV5-1 | TGCGCCAGCAGCTTGGTGGGGGTCGTGGCTAGCGGGAGCCAATACAATGAGCAGTTCTTC | CASSLVGVVASGSQYNEQFF